The source of this T cell receptor beta chain is a study of ipilimumab plus nivolumab after autologous stem cell transplantation. Study details: Patients received a median of roughly 5 ipilimumab and 8 or 9 nivolumab doses. Myeloma cases were transplant-naive high-risk or relapsed within 3 years post first autologous transplant. Findings and limits, study-wide: TCR repertoire, Treg phenotype and gut microbiota reportedly support more study of this approach.

The sample holds a few counts of this clone. Its matching antigen is unknown. Only in-frame clones appear in the TCRdb table, and some are missing; sequencing was by immunoSEQ multiplex PCR. The sample includes about 9,500 clones, around 69% of them seen just once. Patients got 3 mg/kg IV nivolumab weeks 1, 4, 7, 10, then biweekly through week 26. The V and J ends lost 5 bases and 5 bases, in that order; junction bases with no gene match: 6. The germline gives CDR1 SNHLY, CDR2 FYNNEI. The CDR3 is 13 amino acids. The chain combines TRBV2 with TRBJ2-7; 7 nucleotides line up with TRBD1. The receptor comes from a female donor with multiple myeloma. Specimen: PBMCs, collected in a trial of ipilimumab plus nivolumab as post-transplant consolidation. For the CDR3, the DNA is TGTGCCAGCAGTTTCACGACAGGGCACGAGCAGTACTTC. As protein: CASSFTTGHEQYF.